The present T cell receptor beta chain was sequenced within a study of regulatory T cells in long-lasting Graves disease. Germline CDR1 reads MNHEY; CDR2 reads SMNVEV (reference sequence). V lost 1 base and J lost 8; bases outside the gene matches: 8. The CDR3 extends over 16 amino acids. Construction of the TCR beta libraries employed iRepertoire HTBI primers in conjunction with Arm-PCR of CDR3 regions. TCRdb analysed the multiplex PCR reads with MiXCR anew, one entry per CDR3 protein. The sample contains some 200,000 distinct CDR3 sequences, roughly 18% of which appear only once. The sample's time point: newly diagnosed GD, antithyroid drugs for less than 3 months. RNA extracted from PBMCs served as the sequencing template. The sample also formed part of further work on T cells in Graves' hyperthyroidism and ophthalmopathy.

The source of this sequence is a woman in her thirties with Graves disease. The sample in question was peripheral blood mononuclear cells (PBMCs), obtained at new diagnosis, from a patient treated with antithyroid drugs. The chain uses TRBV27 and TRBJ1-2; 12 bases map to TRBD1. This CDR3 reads CASSLYSGTGGDGYTF. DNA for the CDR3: TGTGCCAGCAGTTTATATTCCGGGACAGGGGGCGACGGCTACACCTTC.